These 12 T cell receptor beta chains were all obtained from the same sample, sequenced in a study of shared clonotypes between healthy human individuals. The naive CD8 population came from CD45RO-negative cells selected for CCR7, without terminally differentiated effector memory CD45RA+ cells. Sequencing used immunoSEQ multiplex PCR; TCRdb keeps in-frame clones, though not all of them. This table has some 800,000 clones, around 93% appearing once. Material: naive CD8+ T cells sorted from blood. These receptors originate from a man between 25 and 39 years old in good health.

The chain is built from TRBV7-6 and TRBJ2-5; D is ambiguous. V lost 4 bases to trimming and J lost 4 bases, with 7 bases between them. The CDR3 has 12 amino acids. From germline, CDR1 is SGHVS and CDR2 FNYEAQ. In DNA, the CDR3 is TGTGCCAGCAGCTCTGGGTTAGAGACCCAGTACTTC. Amino acids: CASSSGLETQYF.

The V call is TRBV13, the J call TRBJ2-3, with 10 bases fitting TRBD2. The CDR3 consists of 19 residues. Germline-derived CDR1 and CDR2 are PRHDT and FYEKMQ (reference sequence). Germline trimming cut 3 bases from V and 0 bases from J; bases unmatched to any gene: 12. CDR3 loop: CASSFGLLAGTASTDTQYF. CDR3 sequence (DNA): TGTGCCAGCAGCTTTGGCCTACTAGCGGGAACGGCCAGCACAGATACGCAGTATTTT.

The CDR3 region is CASSVQGIPYEQYF. CDR3 bases: TGTGCCAGCTCAGTACAGGGCATTCCCTACGAGCAGTACTTC. The chain uses TRBV28 and TRBJ2-7, with D possibly being TRBD1 (6 bases). Deletions cut 8 bases from V and 2 bases from J, with 16 bases between. This CDR3 is built from 14 residues. The V gene's germline CDR1 is MDHEN and CDR2 SYDVKM.

The rearrangement joins TRBV30 to TRBJ2-1; 9 bases are a match to TRBD2. The CDR3 consists of 11 residues. V lost 6 bases, J lost 15 bases, and 9 bases stayed unmatched. Germline V lookup: CDR1 GTSNPN, CDR2 SVGIG (reference sequence). This CDR3 is CACVSSGTRFF. The CDR3 region has the DNA TGTGCCTGCGTTTCTAGCGGGACTCGGTTCTTC.

The rearrangement links TRBV7-9 to TRBJ2-2; 9 positions match TRBD1. J lost 5 bases, V lost 3 bases, and 4 bases had no gene match. CDR1 and CDR2 (germline): SEHNR, FQNEAQ (reference sequence). The CDR3 extends over 15 amino acids. The DNA for the CDR3 is TGTGCCAGCAGCTTTCCCGGGACAGGGACCGGGGAGCTGTTTTTT. It translates to CASSFPGTGTGELFF.

This chain links TRBV2 with TRBJ2-5, with TRBD2 matching over 11 bases. CDR1 is SNHLY and CDR2 is FYNNEI in the germline V gene. This CDR3 comprises 14 residues. V was pared by 7 bases and J by 5 bases, with 6 bases of the junction left unmatched. The DNA for the CDR3 is TGTGCCAGCACACTAGCGGGAGATAGGGAGACCCAGTACTTC. Protein sequence: CASTLAGDRETQYF.

This chain links TRBV6-1 with TRBJ2-7; 10 positions match TRBD2. This CDR3 has 16 amino acids. Germline lookup yields CDR1 MNHNS and CDR2 SASEGT. V trimming: 3 bases; J trimming: 7 bases; junction bases outside the gene matches: 12. For the CDR3, the DNA is TGTGCCAGCAGTGACCCTAGCGGGAGCCACCTTCGAGAGCAGTACTTC. This codes for CASSDPSGSHLREQYF.

Only one count was recorded for this clone. CDR3 in amino acids: CASSSGPGTDTQYF. The DNA of the CDR3 is TGTGCCAGCAGCTCCGGACCTGGCACAGATACGCAGTATTTT. The chain joins TRBV7-3 to TRBJ2-3, with unresolved D. V lost 4 bases to trimming and J lost 1 base, with 9 bases between them. Looked up from germline, CDR1 is SGHTA and CDR2 is FQGTGA. This CDR3 has 14 residues.

The table lists this clone with a count of one. The chain has TRBV10-3 and TRBJ1-1, with unresolved D. The CDR3 runs to 14 residues. Between the trimmed V and J ends, which lost 2 bases and 0 bases, there was a span of 7 bases. Germline values: CDR1 ENHRY, CDR2 SYGVKD. The CDR3, as DNA: TGTGCCATCAGTGAGCCGGGGATGAACACTGAAGCTTTCTTT. It translates to CAISEPGMNTEAFF.

CDR3 DNA sequence: TGCGCCAGCAGCTTGGGAGGGACTTCTTTTAATGAGCAGTTCTTC. It yields the protein CASSLGGTSFNEQFF. This chain joins TRBV5-1 and TRBJ2-1, with D perhaps matching TRBD2 (6 bases). This CDR3 has 15 residues. Trimming shortened V by 0 bases and J by 7 bases, and 14 bases separated the two germline ends. Per germline, CDR1 SGHRS and CDR2 YFSETQ.

The chain recombines TRBV29-1 with TRBJ2-3, with D uncertain. V lost 6 bases and J lost 1, with 8 bases in between. The germline V gene has CDR1 SQVTM and CDR2 ANQGSEA. The CDR3 totals 12 residues. CDR3 region: CSVDDGTDTQYF. The CDR3 DNA follows: TGCAGCGTAGACGACGGCACAGATACGCAGTATTTT.

The chain joins TRBV30 to TRBJ2-1; D remains unclear. The germline gives CDR1 GTSNPN, CDR2 SVGIG (reference sequence). There are 12 residues in the CDR3. Trimming left V 4 bases short and J 1 base short, with 5 bases between. The DNA for the CDR3 is TGTGCCTGGATGAAGTCCTACAATGAGCAGTTCTTC. This encodes CAWMKSYNEQFF.